This is a list of T cell receptor beta chains from one sample in a study of CD8+ T cells in alopecia areata. Using immunoSEQ multiplex PCR, the repertoire was profiled, and TCRdb retains in-frame clones only, with some absent. The sample yields some 190,000 clones, roughly 46% seen once. The material was CD8+ T cells sorted from blood, obtained around week 53, from a patient treated with tofacitinib. The receptors here all came from a human donor with alopecia areata. Each CDR3 is given with its conserved first and last residue. The D gene is left open where the match is weak. Only some rows state a clone size, as once, few, many or a class for expanded clones.

V gene	clone size	D gene	J gene	CDR3 DNA	CDR3 protein
TRBV25-1	-	TRBD2	TRBJ2-1	TGTGCCAGCAGTGAGGGTACGGGGGGGGCCTACAATGAGCAGTTCTTC	CASSEGTGGAYNEQFF
TRBV18	-	TRBD1	TRBJ1-5	TGTGCCAGCTCACCGCGGACAGGGGCAGACCAGCCCCAGCATTTT	CASSPRTGADQPQHF
TRBV12-5	-	TRBD2	TRBJ2-3	TGTGCTAGTGGTCCGAGCGGGGGGACAGATACGCAGTATTTT	CASGPSGGTDTQYF
TRBV9	-	-	TRBJ2-7	TGTGCCAGCAGCGTAGGGGACGGCTACGAGCAGTACTTC	CASSVGDGYEQYF
TRBV6-5	-	TRBD2	TRBJ2-1	TGTGCCAGCACCACGGGGGGAATACACAATGAGCAGTTCTTC	CASTTGGIHNEQFF
TRBV7-6	few	-	TRBJ2-5	TGTGCCAGCAGCCCGTCGAGAACTAGCAGGGAGACCCAGTACTTC	CASSPSRTSRETQYF
TRBV4-3	once	TRBD1	TRBJ1-1	TGCGCCAGCAGCCAGGACAGGGGGATCACTGAAGCTTTCTTT	CASSQDRGITEAFF
TRBV6-5	once	-	TRBJ1-1	TGTGCCAGCATCGACCGACGGGCGCTGAACACTGAAGCTTTCTTT	CASIDRRALNTEAFF
TRBV27	-	-	TRBJ2-7	TGTGCCAGCAGTAGGGGTTGGGACGAGCAGTACTTC	CASSRGWDEQYF
TRBV2	-	-	TRBJ2-2	TGTGCCAGCAGTGCGGTGTCGGGTGCCGGGGAGCTGTTTTTT	CASSAVSGAGELFF
TRBV15	-	-	TRBJ2-7	TGTGCCACCAGCAGGCGCCAGGGAGACTTGGAGCAGTACTTC	CATSRRQGDLEQYF
TRBV7-9	-	TRBD1	TRBJ1-4	TGTGCCAGCAGCGGAGGACAGGGATGGGAGGGTGAAAAACTGTTTTTT	CASSGGQGWEGEKLFF
TRBV5-5	-	-	TRBJ2-3	TGTGCCAGCAGCCCTTACACCCTAAGCACAGATACGCAGTATTTT	CASSPYTLSTDTQYF
TRBV29-1	-	-	TRBJ2-1	TGCAGCGTTGAAGTCGGAGTTGGCAATGAGCAGTTCTTC	CSVEVGVGNEQFF
TRBV15	-	TRBD1	TRBJ1-1	TGTGCCACCAGCAGCGACAGGGATGACACTGAAGCTTTCTTT	CATSSDRDDTEAFF
TRBV5-4	-	TRBD1	TRBJ1-2	TGTGCCAGCAGCCGAGGGGACAGGGAGGTCCCTTATGGCTACACCTTC	CASSRGDREVPYGYTF
TRBV4-3	-	-	TRBJ1-1	TGCGCCAGCAGCCAAGGTGAGGGACTGAACACTGAAGCTTTCTTT	CASSQGEGLNTEAFF
TRBV29-1	-	-	TRBJ2-2	TGCAGCGTTGAAGATCGGGGCCCCGGGGAGCTGTTTTTT	CSVEDRGPGELFF
TRBV4-2	few	TRBD2	TRBJ2-7	TGTGCCAGCAGCCCGATAGCTAGCGGGGGCTCCTACGAGCAGTACTTC	CASSPIASGGSYEQYF
TRBV5-1	once	TRBD1	TRBJ1-1	TGCGCCAGCAGCTTAAGCAGGGGGCTGGACACTGAAGCTTTCTTT	CASSLSRGLDTEAFF
TRBV19	few	-	TRBJ2-7	TGTGCCAGTCGGGACGGATTCTACGAGCAGTACTTC	CASRDGFYEQYF
TRBV29-1	few	-	TRBJ2-7	TGCAGCGCTTGGGACGGATTACCATACGAGCAGTACTTC	CSAWDGLPYEQYF
TRBV5-4	-	-	TRBJ1-2	TGTGCCAGCAGTTTCTCCGGAGTTAACTATGGCTACACCTTC	CASSFSGVNYGYTF
TRBV6-5	-	TRBD2	TRBJ2-5	TGTGCCAGCAGTGGGACTAGCGGGGGGGCTGAGACCCAGTACTTC	CASSGTSGGAETQYF
TRBV13	once	TRBD1	TRBJ1-2	TGTGCCAGCAGCCTCCGGACAGGGTACTATGGCTACACCTTC	CASSLRTGYYGYTF
TRBV2	few	TRBD2	TRBJ2-7	TGTGCCAGCAGTGAAGCCCGTGCGGGGGGTATTGGGTACGAGCAGTACTTC	CASSEARAGGIGYEQYF
TRBV30	-	-	TRBJ2-7	TGTGCCTGGAGTAGTAAGGGGGATAGTTTGTACGAGCAGTACTTC	CAWSSKGDSLYEQYF
TRBV30	-	-	TRBJ2-1	TGTGCCTGGACCGGGATGGAGGAGAGCTCCTACAATGAGCAGTTCTTC	CAWTGMEESSYNEQFF
TRBV7-9	-	-	TRBJ2-7	TGTGCCAGCAGCTTAGTAGTCTACGAGCAGTACTTC	CASSLVVYEQYF
TRBV2	-	TRBD2	TRBJ2-7	TGTGCCAGCACTCTTCCCGGGGGGTCGCGGTACGAGCAGTACTTC	CASTLPGGSRYEQYF
TRBV5-6	-	-	TRBJ1-1	TGTGCCAGCAGCTTGGAGATGGCAGGACCCAACACTGAAGCTTTCTTT	CASSLEMAGPNTEAFF
TRBV7-9	-	TRBD2	TRBJ2-3	TGTGCCAGCAGCCCAGGGACTAGCGGGGCTACAGATACGCAGTATTTT	CASSPGTSGATDTQYF
TRBV5-4	-	TRBD2	TRBJ2-1	TGTGCCAGCAGCTTAGTAACTAGCGGCTCCTACAATGAGCAGTTCTTC	CASSLVTSGSYNEQFF
TRBV5-1	few	-	TRBJ2-7	TGCGCCAGCAGCTCCGGACAGAGCTCCTACGAGCAGTACTTC	CASSSGQSSYEQYF
TRBV7-9	few	-	TRBJ2-5	TGTGCCAGCAGCTCCAGGGCCCGCGAGACCCAGTACTTC	CASSSRARETQYF
TRBV6-6	-	-	TRBJ2-5	TGTGCCAGCAGTTACGGGCAGTTCCAAGAGACCCAGTACTTC	CASSYGQFQETQYF
TRBV13	-	-	TRBJ2-1	TGTGCCAGCAGCTCACACAGGGAAATCGATGAGCAGTTCTTC	CASSSHREIDEQFF
TRBV5-6	few	-	TRBJ1-6	TGTGCCAGCAGCCCGGTTTCCGGCTCACCCCTCCACTTT	CASSPVSGSPLHF
TRBV6-5	few	-	TRBJ2-2	TGTGCCAGCAGTTACTCAGCTGGAAACACCGGGGAGCTGTTTTTT	CASSYSAGNTGELFF
TRBV4-3	-	TRBD1	TRBJ2-5	TGCGCCAGCAGCCTCGACAGGGAAGAGACCCAGTACTTC	CASSLDREETQYF
TRBV5-1	few	TRBD1	TRBJ2-5	TGCGCCAGCAGCACGGACAGGGGGCGAAGTGGGACCCAGTACTTC	CASSTDRGRSGTQYF
TRBV6-1	-	-	TRBJ2-1	TGTGCCAGCAGTGCTTATCCGGGACTCAAGAACAATGAGCAGTTCTTC	CASSAYPGLKNNEQFF
TRBV4-3	few	-	TRBJ1-2	TGCGCCAGCAGCCAAGAGGCCAGGTCAGAAGGCTACACCTTC	CASSQEARSEGYTF
TRBV7-9	few	TRBD1	TRBJ1-6	TGTGCCAGCAGTGGTGGAGCAGGGGGTAATTCACCCCTCCACTTT	CASSGGAGGNSPLHF
TRBV29-1	-	TRBD1	TRBJ2-7	TGCAGCGGCGGACAGGGGGGCCCCTACGAGCAGTACTTC	CSGGQGGPYEQYF
TRBV7-7	-	-	TRBJ2-6	TGTGCTAGCAGCCGAATGCCGGGACCCGTTACCTCTGGGGCCAACGTCCTGACTTTC	CASSRMPGPVTSGANVLTF
TRBV4-1	-	-	TRBJ1-1	TGCGCCAGCAGCCAAGTATTCGACCCTGAAGCTTTCTTT	CASSQVFDPEAFF
TRBV10-3	-	TRBD1	TRBJ1-1	TGTGCCATCAGTGATGGGCCAGGGGGAGGTACTGAAGCTTTCTTT	CAISDGPGGGTEAFF
TRBV6-1	-	-	TRBJ2-3	TGTGCCAGCAGTGTGTGGGGAGGCACAGATACGCAGTATTTT	CASSVWGGTDTQYF
TRBV29-1	-	TRBD1	TRBJ2-7	TGCAGCGTTGGCGGGACAGGGGGCCCCTACGAGCAGTACTTC	CSVGGTGGPYEQYF
TRBV18	-	TRBD1	TRBJ1-2	TGTGCCAGCTCACCCAGGGACAGGGAGACTAACTATGGCTACACCTTC	CASSPRDRETNYGYTF
TRBV9	few	TRBD2	TRBJ2-1	TGTGCCAGCAGCGTAGTAGCGGGGGGGTTCAATGAGCAGTTCTTC	CASSVVAGGFNEQFF
TRBV2	-	-	TRBJ2-4	TGTGCCAGCAGTCCCGGGTCCGATTCGTACTTC	CASSPGSDSYF